This T cell receptor (beta chain) appears in the sequencing data of a study of blood T cell repertoires in COVID-19. Whole-study context: Both acute and convalescent COVID-19 samples were obtained from the United States, Italy and Spain.

Measured with immunoSEQ multiplex PCR; TCRdb has only the in-frame clones, and not every one. The table shows some 25,000 clones, with over 70% occurring only once. Germline CDR1 reads SGHRS; CDR2 reads YFSETQ. Trimming took 0 bases from V and 2 from J, leaving 11 bases between them. The CDR3 runs 15 residues. Sequencing was carried out using peripheral blood. The rearrangement joins TRBV5-1 to TRBJ1-2; D perhaps matches TRBD1 (6 bases). This TCR came from a man aged 45 to 65 with active or convalescent COVID-19. CDR3 sequence: CASSLGYRENYGYTF. The CDR3 coding sequence is TGCGCCAGCAGCTTGGGGTACAGGGAGAACTATGGCTACACCTTC.